Below, one T cell receptor (beta chain) is given with its context. This clonotype appeared many times. Its binding antigen is unknown. The record has no base qualities; no much larger clone is one base away. From V the trimming removes 1 base and from J it removes 5 bases, while the gene matches leave 12 bases of the junction unaccounted for. Looking up the germline V gene yields CDR1 SGHRS and CDR2 YFSETQ. CDR3 length: 18 amino acids, cysteine to phenylalanine. The sequence is cut down to CDR3 DNA, 54 bases in frame from base 1. What the treatment or condition label conveys for this sample: live attenuated yellow fever vaccine strain. At every blood-draw timepoint, two biological replicates of bulk PBMCs were collected. A standard Ficoll-Paque protocol was used to isolate PBMCs from peripheral blood. RNA was extracted with TriZol from bulk PBMCs, CD4 and CD8 fractions, and dextramer-positive and dextramer-negative fractions.

TCR cDNA was synthesized by 5'RACE template switching, through which a universal primer site and unique molecular identifiers were introduced. Priming for cDNA synthesis came from both the TCR alpha and TCR beta constant segments. Libraries were amplified in two PCR steps, with sample barcodes and sequencing adapters added in the second step. Sequencing of libraries was done on Illumina HiSeq 2500 (2x100 bp) or NovaSeq (2x150 bp). The original methods were these. Demultiplexing of reads and collapsing into UMI consensus sequences were performed with MIGEC, and V(D)J alignment was carried out with MiXCR. Vaccine-responding clonotypes were defined with edgeR using replicate PBMC samples, requiring FDR below 0.01 and a log2 fold change above 5 up to day 15. Bulk clonotypes were assigned CD4 or CD8 identity according to which sequenced CD4 or CD8 repertoire held them at higher abundance. TCRdb reworked the public reads: Q25 trimming with fastp, MiXCR clone assembly, productive beta chains retained. CDR3 protein sequences are deduplicated, and each keeps its most common genes and DNA. The V and J calls shown here were made by TCRdb, not taken from the authors' results. The sample data list around 550,000 distinct CDR3 sequences, and around 21% of these were observed just once. Clones ranked in the top ten supply more than 13% of the sample.

The data are from a study of T cells after yellow fever vaccination (dated by TCRdb to about 2019). The study in broad terms: The SMART-Seq v4 Ultra Low Input RNA kit was used to prepare libraries from fractions with low cell numbers. To track T-cell clones before and after primary and booster YFV17D yellow fever vaccination, bulk TCR alpha and beta repertoires were sequenced longitudinally. Two healthy male donors made up the cohort, one aged 18 to 29 years and the other aged 30 to 40 years. Blood samples were taken at several timepoints before and after primary and secondary immunization, and bulk PBMC replicates and cell subsets were isolated. General study outcomes and caveats: After the booster, most clones that had expanded after primary vaccination were detected again (roughly 95% of CD4 and about 88% of CD8), suggesting broad maintenance of memory. A small fraction of clonotypes appeared in both the CD4 and CD8 compartments, likely as a result of convergent recombination. Compared with the primary T-cell response, the secondary T-cell response was faster but weaker, reaching its peak on day 5 rather than on day 15. Computational filtering was needed because FACS-sorted repertoires could contain abundant contaminating clonotypes from the bulk population. Only a couple of donors were included in the study, so the extent to which the findings can be generalized is limited.

The receptor chain draws on TRBV5-1 and TRBJ2-5; a stretch of 12 junction bases matches TRBD2. Here the sequenced sample was PBMCs, taken 15 days after the yellow fever booster vaccination. This TCR was recovered from a man aged 30-40 years who received the YFV17D yellow fever vaccine. The DNA sequence reads TGCGCCAGCAGCTTGATGTCTAGCGGGAGGGCCGCGCGGGAGACCCAGTACTTC. Its amino acids are CASSLMSSGRAARETQYF. The CDR3 plus the reference TRBV5-1 and TRBJ2-5 genes for the other parts give the full variable domain: KAGVTQTPRYLIKTRGQQVTLSCSPISGHRSVSWYQQTPGQGLQFLFEYFSETQRNKGNFPGRFSGRQFSNSRSEMNVSTLELGDSALYLCASSLMSSGRAARETQYFGPGTRLLVL.